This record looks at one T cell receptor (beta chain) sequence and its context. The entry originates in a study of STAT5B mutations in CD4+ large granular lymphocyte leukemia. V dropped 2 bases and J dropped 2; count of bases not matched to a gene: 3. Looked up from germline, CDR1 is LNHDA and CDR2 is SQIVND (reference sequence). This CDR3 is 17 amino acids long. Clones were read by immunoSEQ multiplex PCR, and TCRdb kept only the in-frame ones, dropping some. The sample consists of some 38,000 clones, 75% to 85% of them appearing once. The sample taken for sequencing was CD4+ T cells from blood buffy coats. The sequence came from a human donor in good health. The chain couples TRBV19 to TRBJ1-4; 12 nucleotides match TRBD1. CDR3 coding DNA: TGTGCCAGTAGTATACAGGGACAGGGGGCCACTAATGAAAAACTGTTTTTT. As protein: CASSIQGQGATNEKLFF.